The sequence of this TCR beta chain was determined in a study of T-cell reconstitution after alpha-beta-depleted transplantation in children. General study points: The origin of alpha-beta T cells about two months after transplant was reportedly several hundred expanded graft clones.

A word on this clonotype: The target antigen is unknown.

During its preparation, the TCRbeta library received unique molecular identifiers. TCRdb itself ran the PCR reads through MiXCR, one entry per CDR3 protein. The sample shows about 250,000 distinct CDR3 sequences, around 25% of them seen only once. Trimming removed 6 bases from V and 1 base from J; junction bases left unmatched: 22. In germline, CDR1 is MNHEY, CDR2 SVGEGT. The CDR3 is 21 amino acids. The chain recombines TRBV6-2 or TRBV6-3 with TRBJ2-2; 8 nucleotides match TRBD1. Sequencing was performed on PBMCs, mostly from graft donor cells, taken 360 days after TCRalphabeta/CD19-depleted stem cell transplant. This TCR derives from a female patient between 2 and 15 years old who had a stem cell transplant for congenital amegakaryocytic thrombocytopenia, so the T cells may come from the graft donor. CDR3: CASSPNRTGFVPWGNTGELFF. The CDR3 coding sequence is TGTGCCAGCAGCCCAAACCGGACAGGGTTTGTTCCGTGGGGGAACACCGGGGAGCTGTTTTTT.